Below are 15 T cell receptor beta chains sequenced from a single sample in a study of blood T cell repertoires in COVID-19 (TCRdb year 2020). Libraries were prepared through the immunoSEQ multiplex PCR assay. Here the immuneACCESS table is served through TCRdb, limited to in-frame sequences with V and J called. Missing clones are a known gap in these copies; in checked studies unresolved V genes cover under half, and the rest lacks a known reason. The sample table lists approximately 280,000 clones, 90% of them with a count of one. The ten largest clones capture 6.5% to 8% of the sample. The specimen sequenced was peripheral blood. These receptor sequences come from a woman under 40 with COVID-19, enrolled during active disease.

The chain joins TRBV5-1 to TRBJ1-2; possibly TRBD1 for D (5 bases). There are 14 residues in the CDR3. Germline values: CDR1 SGHRS, CDR2 YFSETQ. V shed 0 bases and J shed 3 bases, with 9 bases lying between them. CDR3: CASSLARADYGYTF. CDR3 coding DNA: TGCGCCAGCAGCTTGGCCAGGGCAGACTATGGCTACACCTTC.

J is TRBJ2-3 and V is TRBV19; 13 nucleotides align to TRBD2. J was trimmed by 0 bases and V by 5 bases; bases with no gene match: 2. Per the germline V gene, CDR1 is LNHDA and CDR2 is SQIVND (reference sequence). The CDR3 is 16 amino acids. The CDR3, as DNA: TGTGCCAGTAGTGGGACTAGCGGGGATAGCACAGATACGCAGTATTTT. This gives the protein CASSGTSGDSTDTQYF.

This chain joins TRBV20-1 and TRBJ2-5, with TRBD2 identical over 10 bases. Germline CDR1 is DFQATT and CDR2 is SNEGSKA (reference sequence). The CDR3 has 15 residues. With V trimmed by 3 bases and J by 3 bases, 7 bases remained unmatched. The CDR3 DNA is TGCAGTGCTAGTTTACTAGCGGGAAAAAAAGAGACCCAGTACTTC. This codes for CSASLLAGKKETQYF.

For the CDR3, the DNA is TGTGCCACCAGTGATTTTAGCGGGAGAGGGTTGAATGAGCAGTTCTTC. Its protein is CATSDFSGRGLNEQFF. The chain uses TRBV24-1 and TRBJ2-1; 9 bases match TRBD2. This CDR3 comprises 16 residues. The V gene end was trimmed by 1 base and the J gene end by 7 bases; junction bases not matched to a gene: 7. Germline CDR1 and CDR2: KGHDR and SFDVKD.

This chain connects TRBV12-3 or TRBV12-4 to TRBJ1-1; D unresolved. V was shortened by 3 bases and J by 1 base, with 6 bases between the two germline ends. This CDR3 is 13 amino acids long. The CDR3 protein is CASSLAGNTEAFF. CDR3 sequence (DNA): TGTGCCAGCAGTTTGGCAGGGAACACTGAAGCTTTCTTT.

This sequence joins TRBV2 and TRBJ1-5; 8 bases match TRBD1. The CDR3 sequence is 14 residues long. Trimming took 5 bases from V and 4 from J; bases not matched to a gene: 4. Germline CDR1 SNHLY, CDR2 FYNNEI. The CDR3 nucleotides are TGTGCCAGCAGTTACAGGGGGAGGAATCAGCCCCAGCATTTT. It encodes CASSYRGRNQPQHF.

The V call is TRBV10-1, the J call TRBJ2-2, with D tentatively TRBD2 (7 bases). Germline assignment: CDR1 WNHNN and CDR2 SYGVQD (reference sequence). V lost 8 bases, J lost 0 bases, and 22 bases lay in between. The CDR3 spans 18 residues. The CDR3 loop is CASSPLQTGGANTGELFF. The CDR3 region has the DNA TGCGCCAGCTCCCCCCTCCAAACGGGGGGCGCGAACACCGGGGAGCTGTTTTTT.

This clone was seen a few times. This chain connects TRBV5-4 to TRBJ2-7, with 12 bases that match TRBD2. Germline loops: CDR1 SGHNT, CDR2 YYREEE (reference sequence). This CDR3 comprises 18 residues. The V segment lost 3 bases and the J segment 4 bases; nucleotides outside the gene matches: 14. The CDR3 is CASSSRTSGEWQIYEQYF. The CDR3 nucleotides read TGTGCCAGCAGCTCCCGGACTAGCGGGGAATGGCAAATTTACGAGCAGTACTTC.

The genes are TRBV9 and TRBJ1-1; D unclear. The CDR3 consists of 16 residues. Trimming took off 4 bases at V and 4 bases at J, with 20 bases between the two ends. Germline V gene lookup returns CDR1 SGDLS and CDR2 YYNGEE. This chain's CDR3 is CASSPRSRGGFTEAFF. The CDR3 DNA sequence: TGTGCCAGCAGCCCCCGTAGTCGGGGTGGTTTCACTGAAGCTTTCTTT.

V and J are TRBV29-1 and TRBJ1-1; a weak D match, TRBD1 (5 bases). The V and J ends lost 7 bases and 5 bases respectively, with 14 bases between them. CDR3 size: 12 residues. The germline gives CDR1 SQVTM, CDR2 ANQGSEA. The CDR3 sequence is CSAGGEGTEAFF. The CDR3 nucleotides read TGCAGCGCGGGGGGTGAGGGTACTGAAGCTTTCTTT.

The V gene is TRBV2, the J gene TRBJ1-5; D gene ambiguous. The germline V gene encodes CDR1 SNHLY and CDR2 FYNNEI. CDR3 length equals 15 residues. V was clipped by 0 bases and J by 3 bases, with 9 bases between them. The DNA for the CDR3 is TGTGCCAGCAGTGAAGCCGGGAGATACAATCAGCCCCAGCATTTT. Protein sequence: CASSEAGRYNQPQHF.

The chain couples TRBV30 to TRBJ2-3; D uncertain. The CDR3 loop spans 12 amino acids. From germline, CDR1 is GTSNPN and CDR2 SVGIG (reference sequence). V dropped 4 bases and J dropped 0 bases, with 5 bases sitting between them. CDR3 nucleotide sequence: TGTGCCTGGACCTTTAGCACAGATACGCAGTATTTT. It specifies CAWTFSTDTQYF.

The chain uses TRBV9 and TRBJ2-3, with 9 bases that match TRBD1. Germline V CDR1 and CDR2: SGDLS, YYNGEE. The CDR3 covers 14 residues. Trimming cost V 4 bases and J 4 bases; bases outside gene matches: 4. The CDR3 spells CASSPGTGSDTQYF. In DNA form, the CDR3 reads TGTGCCAGCAGCCCGGGGACAGGGTCAGATACGCAGTATTTT.

This clone is a singleton in its sample. The genes are TRBV6-4 and TRBJ1-1; a possible D gene is TRBD1 (5 bases). From germline, CDR1 is MRHNA and CDR2 SNTAGT. V lost 3 bases and J 3 bases, leaving 14 bases between the germline ends. CDR3 size: 15 residues. The CDR3 DNA follows: TGTGCCAGCAGTGAACAGGCGGGAGGAGACACTGAAGCTTTCTTT. Translating it yields CASSEQAGGDTEAFF.

The rearrangement uses TRBV18 and TRBJ1-2; D gene uncertain. The germline V and J ends were trimmed by 6 bases and 0 bases, with 11 bases remaining between them. From germline, CDR1 is KGHSH and CDR2 LQKENI. This CDR3 region has 14 residues. CDR3 amino acids: CASSRNGANYGYTF. CDR3 nucleotide sequence: TGTGCCAGCTCGCGGAACGGCGCTAACTATGGCTACACCTTC.